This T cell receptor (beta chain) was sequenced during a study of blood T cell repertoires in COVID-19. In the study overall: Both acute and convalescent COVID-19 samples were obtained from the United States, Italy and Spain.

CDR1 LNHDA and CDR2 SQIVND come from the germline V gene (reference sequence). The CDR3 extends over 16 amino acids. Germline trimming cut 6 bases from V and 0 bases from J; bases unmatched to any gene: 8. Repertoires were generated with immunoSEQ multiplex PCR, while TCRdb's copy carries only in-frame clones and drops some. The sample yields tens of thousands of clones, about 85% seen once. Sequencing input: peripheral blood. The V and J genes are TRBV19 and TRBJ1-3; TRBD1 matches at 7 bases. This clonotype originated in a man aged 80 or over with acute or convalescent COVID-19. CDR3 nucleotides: TGTGCCAGTAGGGAGGACAGGTGGTCCTCTGGAAACACCATATATTTT. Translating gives CASREDRWSSGNTIYF.